The 10 T cell receptor beta chains in this list originate from one sample, sequenced in a study of cytomegalovirus exposure and HLA in healthy donors. PCR employed 60 Vbeta and 13 Jbeta primers. The protocol was immunoSEQ multiplex PCR, while the TCRdb copy is restricted to in-frame clones and leaves out a portion. The sample has about 99,000 clones, and its top ten clones hold less than 4%. Sequencing was carried out using PBMCs. The receptors come from a man aged 35-49 years in good health and CMV-seronegative.

This rearrangement joins TRBV19 to TRBJ2-1; 9 nucleotides match TRBD1. The germline V gene encodes CDR1 LNHDA and CDR2 SQIVND (reference sequence). Unmatched junction bases numbered 7, after V lost 6 bases and J lost 4 bases. The CDR3 has 15 residues. The chain's CDR3 is CASRLGTGIYNEQFF. The CDR3 nucleotides are TGTGCCAGTAGGTTGGGGACAGGGATATACAATGAGCAGTTCTTC.

The chain carries TRBV7-2 and TRBJ1-4, with D tentatively TRBD1 (5 bases). With 5 bases removed from V and 3 bases from J, the gap between germline ends came to 13 bases. Looked up from germline, CDR1 is SGHTA and CDR2 is FQGNSA. The CDR3 extends over 15 amino acids. CDR3 sequence reads: CASSTRASANEKLFF. CDR3 sequence (DNA): TGTGCCAGCAGCACCAGGGCGAGTGCTAATGAAAAACTGTTTTTT.

The CDR3 reads CASRVDNGGEQYF. In DNA form, the CDR3 reads TGCGCCAGCAGGGTCGATAACGGGGGGGAGCAGTACTTC. The J gene is TRBJ2-7, the V gene TRBV5-1, with TRBD2 matching over 7 bases. V was pared by 5 bases and J by 7 bases, with 9 bases of the junction left unmatched. Germline values: CDR1 SGHRS, CDR2 YFSETQ. CDR3 length: 13 amino acids.

The chain carries TRBV28 and TRBJ2-1, with TRBD1 as a possible D gene (5 bases). The CDR3 sequence is 15 residues long. The V gene lost 3 bases and the J gene lost 3 bases, with 12 bases spanning the gap. Germline CDR1 reads MDHEN; CDR2 reads SYDVKM. CDR3: CASSLSQGNYNEQFF. In DNA form, the CDR3 reads TGTGCCAGCAGTTTGTCGCAGGGAAACTACAATGAGCAGTTCTTC.

J is TRBJ2-5 and V is TRBV28, with 7 bases matching TRBD1. The germline V gene has CDR1 MDHEN and CDR2 SYDVKM. With V trimmed by 6 bases and J by 5 bases, 12 bases remained unmatched. The CDR3 is made up of 15 amino acids. In DNA form, the CDR3 reads TGTGCCAGCAGCCAGGGACAGTCTTTCCGCGAGACCCAGTACTTC. It yields the protein CASSQGQSFRETQYF.

The chain has TRBV5-1 and TRBJ1-6; D gene ambiguous. V lost 5 bases to trimming and J lost 0 bases, with 6 bases between them. CDR1 and CDR2 (germline): SGHRS, YFSETQ. The CDR3 contains 14 residues. The CDR3 bases are TGCGCCAGCAGGTCGAGCTCCTATAATTCACCCCTCCACTTT. Amino acids: CASRSSSYNSPLHF.

CDR3 DNA sequence: TGCGCCAGCAGGCCCCAGGGTTACGAGACCCAGTACTTC. Translating it yields CASRPQGYETQYF. The chain recombines TRBV5-1 with TRBJ2-5; tentative D call: TRBD1 (5 bases). This CDR3 has 13 amino acids. Germline V gene lookup returns CDR1 SGHRS and CDR2 YFSETQ. The V end lost 5 bases, the J end lost 5 bases, and 13 bases lay between the germline ends.

The chain has TRBV7-9 and TRBJ2-5, with D possibly being TRBD1 (6 bases). In germline, CDR1 is SEHNR, CDR2 FQNEAQ (reference sequence). CDR3 size: 15 residues. Trimming left V 6 bases short and J 2 bases short, with 16 bases between. In DNA, the CDR3 is TGTGCCAGCAGTCGGACAGCCGGTGGGCAAGAGACCCAGTACTTC. It codes for CASSRTAGGQETQYF.

This rearrangement joins TRBV25-1 to TRBJ2-1, with D possibly TRBD2 on 6 matching bases. Germline V gene data show CDR1 as MGHDK and CDR2 as SYGVNS. V dropped 4 bases and J dropped 0 bases, with 7 bases sitting between them. The CDR3 length is 14 residues. CDR3 residues: CASSAGSSYNEQFF. The CDR3 region has the DNA TGTGCCAGCAGTGCCGGGAGCTCCTACAATGAGCAGTTCTTC.

V is TRBV30 and J is TRBJ1-2; TRBD1 matches at 8 bases. With V trimmed by 3 bases and J by 6 bases, 6 bases remained unmatched. Germline assignment: CDR1 GTSNPN and CDR2 SVGIG (reference sequence). CDR3 size: 13 residues. CDR3 nucleotide sequence: TGTGCCTGGAGAAGTCCAGGGGGCCATGGCTACACCTTC. It translates to CAWRSPGGHGYTF. The entire variable domain, with the rest obtained from reference TRBV30 and TRBJ1-2, is as follows: SQTIHQWPATLVQPVGSPLSLECTVEGTSNPNLYWYRQAAGRGLQLLFYSVGIGQISSEVPQNLSASRPQDRQFILSSKKLLLSDSGFYLCAWRSPGGHGYTFGSGTRLTVV.